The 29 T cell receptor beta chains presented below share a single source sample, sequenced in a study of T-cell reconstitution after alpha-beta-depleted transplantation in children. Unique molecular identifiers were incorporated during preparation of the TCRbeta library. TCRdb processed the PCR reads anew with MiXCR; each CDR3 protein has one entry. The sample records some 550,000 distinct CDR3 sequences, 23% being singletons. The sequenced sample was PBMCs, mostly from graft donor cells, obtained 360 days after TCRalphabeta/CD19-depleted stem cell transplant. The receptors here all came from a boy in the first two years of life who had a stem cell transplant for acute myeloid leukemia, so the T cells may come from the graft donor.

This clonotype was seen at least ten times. This CDR3 reads CASSQGTLYEQYF. In nucleotides, the CDR3 is TGCGCCAGCAGCCAAGGTACCCTCTACGAGCAGTACTTC. J is TRBJ2-7 and V is TRBV4-3; D is uncertain. V dropped 1 base and J dropped 3 bases, with 7 bases sitting between them. The CDR3 covers 13 residues. CDR1 is LGHNA, CDR2 YSLEER, per germline.

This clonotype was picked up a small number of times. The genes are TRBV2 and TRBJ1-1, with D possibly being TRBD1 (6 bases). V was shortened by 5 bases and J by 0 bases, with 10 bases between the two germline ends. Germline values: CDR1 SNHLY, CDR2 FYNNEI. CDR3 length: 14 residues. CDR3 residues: CASSKGHLNTEAFF. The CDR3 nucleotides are TGTGCCAGCAGTAAGGGACATCTGAACACTGAAGCTTTCTTT.

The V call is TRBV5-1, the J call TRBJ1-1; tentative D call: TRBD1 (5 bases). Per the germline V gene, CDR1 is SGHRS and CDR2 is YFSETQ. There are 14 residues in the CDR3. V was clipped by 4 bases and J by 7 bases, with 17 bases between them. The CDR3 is CASSGPGRSGEAFF. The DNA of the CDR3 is TGCGCCAGCAGCGGCCCGGGACGGAGTGGTGAAGCTTTCTTT.

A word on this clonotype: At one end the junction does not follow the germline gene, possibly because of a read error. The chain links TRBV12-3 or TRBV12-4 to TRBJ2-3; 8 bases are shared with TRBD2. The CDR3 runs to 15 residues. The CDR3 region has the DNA TGTGCCAGCAGTTTTAGCGGGGCCCACACAGATACGCGGTATTTT. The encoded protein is CASSFSGAHTDTRYF.

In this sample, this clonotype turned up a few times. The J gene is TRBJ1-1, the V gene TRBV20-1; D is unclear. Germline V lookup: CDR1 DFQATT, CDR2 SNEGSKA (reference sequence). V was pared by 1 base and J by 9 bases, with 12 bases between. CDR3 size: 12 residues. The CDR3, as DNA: TGCAGTGCTAGAGCGGGCGGAATAAAAGCTTTCTTT. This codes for CSARAGGIKAFF.

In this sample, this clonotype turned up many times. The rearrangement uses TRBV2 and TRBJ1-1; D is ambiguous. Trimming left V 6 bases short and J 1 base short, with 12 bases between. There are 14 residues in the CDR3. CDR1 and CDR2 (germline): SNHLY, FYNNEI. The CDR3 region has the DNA TGTGCCAGCAGGGACGGCACCTCGAACACTGAAGCTTTCTTT. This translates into CASRDGTSNTEAFF. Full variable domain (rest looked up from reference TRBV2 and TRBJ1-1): EPEVTQTPSHQVTQMGQEVILRCVPISNHLYFYWYRQILGQKVEFLVSFYNNEISEKSEIFDDQFSVERPDGSNFTLKIRSTKLEDSAMYFCASRDGTSNTEAFFGQGTRLTVV.

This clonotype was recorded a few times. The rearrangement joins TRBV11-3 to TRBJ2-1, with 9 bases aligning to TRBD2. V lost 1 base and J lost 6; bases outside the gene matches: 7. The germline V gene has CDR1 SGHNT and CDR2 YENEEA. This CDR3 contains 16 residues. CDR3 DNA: TGTGCCAGCAGCTTAGCGGGACTAGCCTATTTCAATGAGCAGTTCTTC. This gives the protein CASSLAGLAYFNEQFF.

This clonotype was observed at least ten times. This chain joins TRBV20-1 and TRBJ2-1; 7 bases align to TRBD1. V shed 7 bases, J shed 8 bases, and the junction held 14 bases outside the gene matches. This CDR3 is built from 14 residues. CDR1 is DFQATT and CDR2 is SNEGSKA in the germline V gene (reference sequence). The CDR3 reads CSVQLPTGTDEQFF. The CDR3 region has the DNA TGCAGTGTCCAGTTACCGACAGGGACAGATGAGCAGTTCTTC.

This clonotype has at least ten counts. CDR3 bases: TGTGCCAGCAGCCAAGGGACGGGGCGGGGGATCACAGATACGCAGTATTTT. As protein: CASSQGTGRGITDTQYF. The chain employs TRBV4-2 and TRBJ2-3; TRBD2 matches 7 bases. This CDR3 is built from 17 residues. Germline trimming cut 1 base from V and 2 bases from J; bases unmatched to any gene: 9. Germline values: CDR1 LGHNA, CDR2 YNFKEQ.

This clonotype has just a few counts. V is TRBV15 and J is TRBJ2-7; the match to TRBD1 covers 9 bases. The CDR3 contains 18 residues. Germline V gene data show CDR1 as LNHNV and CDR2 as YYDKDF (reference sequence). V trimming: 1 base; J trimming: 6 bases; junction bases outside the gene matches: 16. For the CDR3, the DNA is TGTGCCACCAGCAGAGGTCCCCCCCCTGGGACAGGGCGCTCCGAGCAGTACTTC. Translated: CATSRGPPPGTGRSEQYF.

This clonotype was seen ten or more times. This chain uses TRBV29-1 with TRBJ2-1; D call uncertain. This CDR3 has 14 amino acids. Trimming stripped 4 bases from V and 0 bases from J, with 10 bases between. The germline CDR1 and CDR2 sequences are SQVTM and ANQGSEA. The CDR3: CSVGSESSYNEQFF. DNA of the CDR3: TGCAGCGTTGGGTCAGAAAGCTCCTACAATGAGCAGTTCTTC.

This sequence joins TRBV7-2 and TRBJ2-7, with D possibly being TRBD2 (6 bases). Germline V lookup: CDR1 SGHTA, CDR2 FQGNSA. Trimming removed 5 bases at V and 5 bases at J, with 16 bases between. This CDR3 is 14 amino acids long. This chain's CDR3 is CASSTWTGLNEQYF. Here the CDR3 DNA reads TGTGCCAGCAGCACCTGGACGGGACTGAACGAGCAGTACTTC.

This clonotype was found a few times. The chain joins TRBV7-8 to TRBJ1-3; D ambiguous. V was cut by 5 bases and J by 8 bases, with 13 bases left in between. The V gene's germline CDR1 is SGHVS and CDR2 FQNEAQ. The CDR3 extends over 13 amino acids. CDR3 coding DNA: TGTGCCAGCAGCCCAAATCCTAGGGACACCATATATTTT. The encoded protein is CASSPNPRDTIYF.

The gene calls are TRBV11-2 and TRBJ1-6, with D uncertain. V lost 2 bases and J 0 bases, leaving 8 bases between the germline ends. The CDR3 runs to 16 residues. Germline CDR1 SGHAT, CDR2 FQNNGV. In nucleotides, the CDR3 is TGTGCCAGCAGCTTATTGGGCAACTCCTATAATTCACCCCTCCACTTT. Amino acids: CASSLLGNSYNSPLHF.

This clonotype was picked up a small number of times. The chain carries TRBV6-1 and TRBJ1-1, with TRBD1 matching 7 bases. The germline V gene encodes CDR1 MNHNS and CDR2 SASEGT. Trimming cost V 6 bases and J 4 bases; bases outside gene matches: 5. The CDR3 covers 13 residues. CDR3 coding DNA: TGTGCCAGCAGACACAACAGGGGCACTGAAGCTTTCTTT. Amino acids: CASRHNRGTEAFF.

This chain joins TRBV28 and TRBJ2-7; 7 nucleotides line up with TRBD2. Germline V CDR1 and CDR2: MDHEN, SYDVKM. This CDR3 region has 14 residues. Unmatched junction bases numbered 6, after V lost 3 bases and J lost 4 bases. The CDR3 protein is CASSFEMGGYEQYV. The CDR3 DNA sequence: TGTGCCAGCAGTTTCGAGATGGGGGGGTACGAGCAGTACGTC.

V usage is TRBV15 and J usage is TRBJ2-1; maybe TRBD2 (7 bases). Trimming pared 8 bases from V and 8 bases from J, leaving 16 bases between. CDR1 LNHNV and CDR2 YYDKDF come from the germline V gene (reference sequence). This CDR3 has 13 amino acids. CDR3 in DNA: TGTGCCACCGGGGGGGGCCAAGTCCATGAGCAGTTCTTC. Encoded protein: CATGGGQVHEQFF.

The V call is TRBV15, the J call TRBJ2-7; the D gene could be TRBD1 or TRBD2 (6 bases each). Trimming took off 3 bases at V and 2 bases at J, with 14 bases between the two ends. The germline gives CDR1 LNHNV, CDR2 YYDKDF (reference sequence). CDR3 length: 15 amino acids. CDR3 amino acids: CATSSGGGNPYEQYF. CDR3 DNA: TGTGCCACCAGCAGCGGAGGGGGGAACCCCTACGAGCAGTACTTC. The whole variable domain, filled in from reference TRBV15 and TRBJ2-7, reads DAMVIQNPRYQVTQFGKPVTLSCSQTLNHNVMYWYQQKSSQAPKLLFHYYDKDFNNEADTPDNFQSRRPNTSFCFLDIRSPGLGDTAMYLCATSSGGGNPYEQYFGPGTRLTVT.

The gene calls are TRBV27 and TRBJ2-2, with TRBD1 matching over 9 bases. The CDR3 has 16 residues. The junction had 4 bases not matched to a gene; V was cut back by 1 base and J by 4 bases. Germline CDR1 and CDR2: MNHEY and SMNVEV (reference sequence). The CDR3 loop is CASSLWDRATTGELFF. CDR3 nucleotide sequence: TGTGCCAGCAGTTTATGGGACAGGGCGACCACCGGGGAGCTGTTTTTT.

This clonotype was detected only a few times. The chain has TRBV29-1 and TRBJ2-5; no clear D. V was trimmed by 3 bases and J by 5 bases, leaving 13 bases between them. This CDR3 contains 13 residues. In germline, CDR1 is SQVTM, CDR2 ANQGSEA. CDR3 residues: CSVDWGLLETQYF. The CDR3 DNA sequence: TGCAGCGTTGATTGGGGTTTGTTGGAGACCCAGTACTTC.

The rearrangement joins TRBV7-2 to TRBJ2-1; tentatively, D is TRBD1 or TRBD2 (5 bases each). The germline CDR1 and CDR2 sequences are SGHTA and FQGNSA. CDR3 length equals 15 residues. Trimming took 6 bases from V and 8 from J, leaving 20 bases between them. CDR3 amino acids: CASRPAGTPAHEQFF. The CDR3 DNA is TGTGCCAGCAGGCCCGCCGGGACCCCTGCCCATGAGCAGTTCTTC.

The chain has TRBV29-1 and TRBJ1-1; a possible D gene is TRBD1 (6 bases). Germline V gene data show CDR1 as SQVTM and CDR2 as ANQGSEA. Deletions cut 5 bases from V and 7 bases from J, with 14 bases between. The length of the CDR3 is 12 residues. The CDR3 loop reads CSVTGAHSEAFF. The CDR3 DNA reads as TGCAGCGTTACGGGGGCTCACAGTGAAGCTTTCTTT.

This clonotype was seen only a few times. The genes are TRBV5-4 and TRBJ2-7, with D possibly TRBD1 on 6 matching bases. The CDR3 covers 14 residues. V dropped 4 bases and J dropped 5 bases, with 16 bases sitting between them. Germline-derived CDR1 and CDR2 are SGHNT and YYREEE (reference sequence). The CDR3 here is CASSAWDGDNEQYF. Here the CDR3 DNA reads TGTGCCAGCAGCGCCTGGGACGGGGACAACGAGCAGTACTTC. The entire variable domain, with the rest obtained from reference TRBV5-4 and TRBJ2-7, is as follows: ETGVTQSPTHLIKTRGQQVTLRCSSQSGHNTVSWYQQALGQGPQFIFQYYREEENGRGNFPPRFSGLQFPNYSSELNVNALELDDSALYLCASSAWDGDNEQYFGPGTRLTVT.

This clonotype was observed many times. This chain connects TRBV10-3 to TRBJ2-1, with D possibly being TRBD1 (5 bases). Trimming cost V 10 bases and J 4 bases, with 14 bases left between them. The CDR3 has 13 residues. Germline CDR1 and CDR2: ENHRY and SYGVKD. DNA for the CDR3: TGTGCCACCAGACAGACAGAATACAATGAGCAGTTCTTC. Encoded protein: CATRQTEYNEQFF.

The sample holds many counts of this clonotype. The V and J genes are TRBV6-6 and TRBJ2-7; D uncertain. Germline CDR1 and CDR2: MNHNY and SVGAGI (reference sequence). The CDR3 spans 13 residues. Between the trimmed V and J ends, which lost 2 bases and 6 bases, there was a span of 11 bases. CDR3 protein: CASSYPEGLEQYF. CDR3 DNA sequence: TGTGCCAGCAGTTACCCCGAAGGTCTCGAGCAGTACTTC.

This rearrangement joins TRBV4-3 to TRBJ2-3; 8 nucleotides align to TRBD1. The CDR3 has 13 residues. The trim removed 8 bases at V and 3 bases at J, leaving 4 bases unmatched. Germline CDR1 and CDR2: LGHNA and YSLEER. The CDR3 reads CASRRQGTDTQYF. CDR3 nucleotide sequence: TGCGCCAGCCGGAGACAGGGGACAGATACGCAGTATTTT.

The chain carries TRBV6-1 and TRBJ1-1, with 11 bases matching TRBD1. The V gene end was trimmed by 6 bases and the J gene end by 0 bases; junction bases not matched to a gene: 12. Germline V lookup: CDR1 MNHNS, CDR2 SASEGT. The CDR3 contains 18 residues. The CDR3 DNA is TGTGCCAGCAGCCCGGGACAGGGGGTTACGTTTATGAACACTGAAGCTTTCTTT. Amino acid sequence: CASSPGQGVTFMNTEAFF.

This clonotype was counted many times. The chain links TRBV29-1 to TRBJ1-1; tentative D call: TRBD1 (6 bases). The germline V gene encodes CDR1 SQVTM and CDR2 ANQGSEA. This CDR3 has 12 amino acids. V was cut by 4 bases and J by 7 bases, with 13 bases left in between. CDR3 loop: CSVAGTPIEAFF. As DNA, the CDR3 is TGCAGCGTTGCCGGGACACCAATTGAAGCTTTCTTT.

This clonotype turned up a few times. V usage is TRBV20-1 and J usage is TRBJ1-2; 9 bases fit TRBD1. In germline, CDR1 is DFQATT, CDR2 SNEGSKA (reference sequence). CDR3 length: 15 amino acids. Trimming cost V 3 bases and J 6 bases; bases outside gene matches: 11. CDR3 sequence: CSARTNRGQFDGYTF. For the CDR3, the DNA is TGCAGTGCTAGGACTAACAGGGGGCAATTCGATGGCTACACCTTC.